The present T cell receptor (beta chain) was sequenced within a study of blood T cell repertoires in COVID-19 (dated by TCRdb to 2020 to 2022). Turning to the overall study: Collaborator samples came from the United States, Italy and Spain and covered acute and convalescent phases of COVID-19. The repertoires were released in a freely available public database meant as a resource for research on the immune response to SARS-CoV-2. The dataset comprised deeply sampled blood TCRbeta repertoires from subjects exposed to, actively infected with, or recovered from COVID-19. A de-identified subject ID, COVID-19 status, age in years and sex were almost always included in the sample metadata. Samples came from the ongoing ImmuneRACE study (first 160 participants) plus 1,254 subjects from 6 global collaborators. HLA class I and class II types, where available, came from metadata supplied by the sample provider rather than from assay-based typing. The prospective study material was composed of cDNA or gDNA derived from T cells, B-cell-depleted T cells, or PBMCs.

TCRbeta CDR3 regions were amplified from genomic DNA by means of the immunoSEQ Assay, a bias-controlled multiplex PCR. The original methods were these. Nucleated cell counts per sample were estimated from amplification of reference gene primers within the assay. To quantify the absolute abundance of each unique TCRbeta CDR3 rearrangement, sequence reads were collapsed and filtered. Productive Simpson clonality was computed per sample as the square root of Simpson's diversity index over productive rearrangements. Here the immuneACCESS table is served through TCRdb, limited to in-frame sequences with V and J called. Missing clones are a known gap in these copies; in checked studies unresolved V genes cover under half, and the rest lacks a known reason. V and J calls and clone size come straight from that table; D and trimming were deduced from the DNA. The sample table holds 40,000 to 55,000 clones, of which more than 75% were seen once. The top ten constitute approximately 9.6% of the sample.

Broad study findings and their caveats: How much clinical and demographic metadata was included differed by source and by participant, and the metadata was provided uncurated.

Whole blood was collected in K2EDTA tubes by collaborating institutions according to the institutions' own protocols. Collaborator samples were shipped for TCRbeta analysis as frozen whole blood, isolated PBMCs, or DNA extracted from either sample type. On this clone: The target of this receptor is not known. Base qualities are not provided; no much larger clone lies one nucleotide away.

The junction shows trimming of 2 bases on V and 8 bases on J, plus 10 bases between the germline ends. Based on the germline V gene (reference sequence), the CDR1 and CDR2 sequences are SEHNR and FQNEAQ. The CDR3 runs 13 residues from the cysteine to the phenylalanine. The DNA shown is the 39-base CDR3, in frame from base 1. Recombination connected TRBV7-9 to TRBJ2-1; TRBD2 is possibly the D segment (6 matching bases). This clonotype was sampled from a man in his fifties with active COVID-19. The sequencing input was peripheral blood. The CDR3 loop reads CASSLLAFHEQFF. The nucleotide sequence reads TGTGCCAGCAGCTTACTAGCGTTCCATGAGCAGTTCTTC.